This record looks at one T cell receptor beta chain sequence and its context. Its antigen is still unknown. The sample comes from a study of OX40 agonist ivuxolimab in advanced cancers. The overall study: Patients were treated with intravenous ivuxolimab, dosed at 0.01 to 10 mg/kg and infused every 2 weeks. Points from the study as a whole: Low normalized T-cell clonal expansion was additionally recorded for some nonresponders. Relative to CD4+, CD8+ T cells held more expanded clones on average. Blood T cells, both CD4+ and CD8+, expanded clonally by week 6 at 0.1 to 3.0 mg/kg.

Profiling relied on immunoSEQ multiplex PCR, and the TCRdb table lists in-frame clones only, not all of them. Of 20,000 to 25,000 clones in the sample, more than 75% are singletons; the top ten hold roughly a third. Germline values: CDR1 MDHEN, CDR2 SYDVKM. CDR3 length equals 12 residues. V lost 10 bases to trimming and J lost 8 bases, with 15 bases between them. This chain connects TRBV28 to TRBJ2-1; D not resolved. The clonotype originates from an adult with an advanced solid tumor such as melanoma, head and neck, liver or kidney cancer. Source: CD4+ or CD8+ T cells sorted from blood, taken in a trial of the OX40 agonist ivuxolimab. CDR3 in DNA: TGTGCCACCTCGCTAGGTCCCGATGAGCAGTTCTTC. Its protein is CATSLGPDEQFF.